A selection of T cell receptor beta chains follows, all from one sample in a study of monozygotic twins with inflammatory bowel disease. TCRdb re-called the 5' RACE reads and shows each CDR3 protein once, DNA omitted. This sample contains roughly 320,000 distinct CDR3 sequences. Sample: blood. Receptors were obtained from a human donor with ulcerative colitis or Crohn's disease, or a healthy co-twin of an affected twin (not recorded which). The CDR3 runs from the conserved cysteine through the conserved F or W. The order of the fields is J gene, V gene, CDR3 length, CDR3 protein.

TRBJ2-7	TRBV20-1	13	CSATRDFSYEQYF
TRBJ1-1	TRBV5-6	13	CASSATGGREAFF
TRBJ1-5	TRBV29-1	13	CSVGQGRDQPQHF
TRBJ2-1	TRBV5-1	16	CASSSPKQLSYNEQFF
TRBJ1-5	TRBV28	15	CASSFTGGRNQPQHF
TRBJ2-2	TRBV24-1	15	CATTRTGAPTGELFF
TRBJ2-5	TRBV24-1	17	CATSDAGTLTSGSIQYF
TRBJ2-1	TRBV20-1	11	CSELAGIDQFF
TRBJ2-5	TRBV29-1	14	CSVEISGGKETQYF
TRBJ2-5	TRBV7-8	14	CASSRRRTQETQYF